The clone carrying this T cell receptor beta chain was picked up many times. Its target is unknown. Thyroid surgery was performed in patients who had received no treatment beforehand. The sample originates from a study of metastatic and nonmetastatic thyroid tumors. Study in general: Patients with malignant and benign thyroid disease provided blood and tumor or nodule tissue, whose repertoires were compared.

The V gene lost 7 bases and the J gene lost 3 bases, with 15 bases spanning the gap. CDR3 length equals 15 residues. Germline CDR1 is SNHLY and CDR2 is FYNNEI. Study-wide findings and caveats: It was reportedly found that TCR beta diversity was significantly higher in malignant thyroid tumors than in benign nodules, a difference seen in both blood and tumor samples.

As processed by the authors: Construction of a distant-metastasis classifier for papillary thyroid cancer relied on CDR3 differences across clinicopathological groups. TCRdb reanalyzed the PCR reads with MiXCR. TCRdb, not the authors, supplied the V and J calls. The table lists tens of thousands of clones, about 13% of them singletons. Sequenced sample: blood. V usage is TRBV2 and J usage is TRBJ2-2; D perhaps matches TRBD2 (6 bases). This clonotype originated in a female donor with papillary thyroid cancer or a benign thyroid nodule (not recorded which). Some clones in this sample may be carry-over from other donors' samples. This chain's CDR3 is CASIFEEGHTGELFF. CDR3 coding DNA: TGTGCCAGCATTTTCGAGGAGGGTCACACCGGGGAGCTGTTTTTT.